This is a list of T cell receptor beta chains from one sample in a study of blood T cells in healthy people across ages. TCRdb used MiXCR to reprocess the 5' RACE reads, holding one entry per CDR3 protein. The sample includes about 1.5 million distinct CDR3 sequences, about 42% of them seen just once. Sequenced material: blood. These receptors all stem from a woman under 30 in good health. The CDR3 runs from the conserved cysteine through the conserved F or W. Each record gives: clone size, V gene, D gene, J gene, CDR3 DNA, CDR3 protein. D genes are given only for firm matches. Not every row has a clone size; where given, it reads once, few, many or a size class.

clone_size: .; v_call: TRBV20-1; d_call: .; j_call: TRBJ2-1; cdr3_nt: TGCAGTGCTAGAGAAGTCCAGGCTAGATGGTACGGTGAGCAGTTCTTC; cdr3_aa: CSAREVQARWYGEQFF
clone_size: many; v_call: TRBV11-2; d_call: .; j_call: TRBJ2-7; cdr3_nt: TGTGCCAGCAGCTTAGATCTGCAGGGTCCCTACGAGCAGTACTTC; cdr3_aa: CASSLDLQGPYEQYF
clone_size: few; v_call: TRBV20-1; d_call: TRBD1; j_call: TRBJ2-1; cdr3_nt: TGCAGTGCGAGGGACAGCCTTAGCTCCTACAATGAGCAGTTCTTC; cdr3_aa: CSARDSLSSYNEQFF
clone_size: .; v_call: TRBV6-5; d_call: TRBD1; j_call: TRBJ1-1; cdr3_nt: TGTGCCAGCAGTCCCCAGACAGGGCGGCCTGAAACTTTCTTT; cdr3_aa: CASSPQTGRPETFF
clone_size: few; v_call: TRBV7-2; d_call: .; j_call: TRBJ1-5; cdr3_nt: TGTGCCAGCAGCTTAGTCGCAGGGCCCAATCAGCCCCAGCATTTT; cdr3_aa: CASSLVAGPNQPQHF
clone_size: .; v_call: TRBV6-2/TRBV6-3; d_call: .; j_call: TRBJ2-7; cdr3_nt: TGTGCCAGCAGTCTACTCTCCGCCGGGCGCCGAAACTACGAGCAGTACTTC; cdr3_aa: CASSLLSAGRRNYEQYF
clone_size: .; v_call: TRBV6-2/TRBV6-3; d_call: .; j_call: TRBJ1-2; cdr3_nt: TGTGCCAGCACCCCGGGACGGATCAGGGGCTACACCTTC; cdr3_aa: CASTPGRIRGYTF
clone_size: many; v_call: TRBV29-1; d_call: .; j_call: TRBJ2-3; cdr3_nt: TGCAGCGTTACAGGGCGCTCCACAGATACGCAGTATTTT; cdr3_aa: CSVTGRSTDTQYF
clone_size: few; v_call: TRBV7-9; d_call: TRBD1; j_call: TRBJ1-1; cdr3_nt: TGTGCCGGGGGGGGACAGAAAGCTTTCTTT; cdr3_aa: CAGGGQKAFF
clone_size: .; v_call: TRBV30; d_call: .; j_call: TRBJ2-3; cdr3_nt: TGTGCCTGGAGTGTAGGGCTAGCTGGGACAGATACGCAGTATTTT; cdr3_aa: CAWSVGLAGTDTQYF
clone_size: .; v_call: TRBV20-1; d_call: TRBD1; j_call: TRBJ1-2; cdr3_nt: TGCAGTGCTAGAGGGCGGACAGGGGTCTATGGCTACACCTTC; cdr3_aa: CSARGRTGVYGYTF
clone_size: .; v_call: TRBV18; d_call: .; j_call: TRBJ2-7; cdr3_nt: TGTGCCAGCTCACCACTTGGGGTTGGACTGGGCTCCTACGAGCAGTACTTC; cdr3_aa: CASSPLGVGLGSYEQYF
clone_size: few; v_call: TRBV4-3; d_call: TRBD2; j_call: TRBJ2-3; cdr3_nt: TGCGCCAGCAGCCAAGCGGCTAGCGGGGATGCGTCAGATACGCAGTATTTT; cdr3_aa: CASSQAASGDASDTQYF
clone_size: .; v_call: TRBV9; d_call: .; j_call: TRBJ2-5; cdr3_nt: TGTGCCAGCAGCGTAGATGGCCCACCAGAGACCCAGTACTTC; cdr3_aa: CASSVDGPPETQYF
clone_size: .; v_call: TRBV18; d_call: .; j_call: TRBJ2-1; cdr3_nt: TGTGCCAGCTCACTAAGTAGGCCAAAGTACAATGAGCAGTTCTTC; cdr3_aa: CASSLSRPKYNEQFF
clone_size: few; v_call: TRBV12-3/TRBV12-4; d_call: .; j_call: TRBJ1-5; cdr3_nt: TGTGCCAGCAGTATCCGAGGAAATCAGCCCCAGCATTTT; cdr3_aa: CASSIRGNQPQHF
clone_size: few; v_call: TRBV6-6; d_call: .; j_call: TRBJ2-4; cdr3_nt: TGTGCCAGCAGTTACGCAGGAGGGATCGAAGCCAAAAACATTCAGTACTTC; cdr3_aa: CASSYAGGIEAKNIQYF
clone_size: few; v_call: TRBV7-9; d_call: TRBD2; j_call: TRBJ2-3; cdr3_nt: TGTGCCAGCAGCCCGGGACTAGCGGGAGGAGGGCGCACAGATACGCAGTATTTT; cdr3_aa: CASSPGLAGGGRTDTQYF
clone_size: .; v_call: TRBV4-2; d_call: TRBD2; j_call: TRBJ2-2; cdr3_nt: TGTGCCAGCAGCCAATCCAACAGCGGGATAAACACCGGGGAGCTGTTTTTT; cdr3_aa: CASSQSNSGINTGELFF
clone_size: .; v_call: TRBV7-2; d_call: TRBD2; j_call: TRBJ2-1; cdr3_nt: TGTGCCAGCAGCTTAGAGTTCCTAGCGGCTAATGAGCAGTTCTTC; cdr3_aa: CASSLEFLAANEQFF
clone_size: few; v_call: TRBV12-3/TRBV12-4; d_call: TRBD1; j_call: TRBJ1-1; cdr3_nt: TGTGCCAGCAGTTCCCCCGGGACAGAATTCACTGAAGCTTTCTTT; cdr3_aa: CASSSPGTEFTEAFF
clone_size: few; v_call: TRBV20-1; d_call: TRBD1; j_call: TRBJ1-2; cdr3_nt: TGCAGTGCTAAGCTGGGACAGAGCTATGGCTACACCTTC; cdr3_aa: CSAKLGQSYGYTF
clone_size: few; v_call: TRBV7-8; d_call: TRBD1; j_call: TRBJ1-1; cdr3_nt: TGTGCCAGCAGCCACGACAGGGGCAACACTGAAGCTTTCTTT; cdr3_aa: CASSHDRGNTEAFF
clone_size: .; v_call: TRBV11-2; d_call: TRBD2; j_call: TRBJ2-3; cdr3_nt: TGTGCCAGCAGCACCCGCGGGGGCGTTAGCGGGGGGGCATCAGATACGCAGTATTTT; cdr3_aa: CASSTRGGVSGGASDTQYF
clone_size: .; v_call: TRBV7-8; d_call: .; j_call: TRBJ2-3; cdr3_nt: TGTGCCAGCAGCTTACGAAGGCAGGGTGCAGATACGCAGTATTTT; cdr3_aa: CASSLRRQGADTQYF
clone_size: few; v_call: TRBV5-1; d_call: .; j_call: TRBJ2-5; cdr3_nt: TGCGCCAGCAGCGTGCGGGGCTTGGAGACCCAGTACTTC; cdr3_aa: CASSVRGLETQYF
clone_size: .; v_call: TRBV5-6; d_call: .; j_call: TRBJ2-3; cdr3_nt: TGTGCCAGCAGCACCCAAGTGGGATTGAGCACAGATACGCAGTATTTT; cdr3_aa: CASSTQVGLSTDTQYF
clone_size: .; v_call: TRBV9; d_call: .; j_call: TRBJ1-3; cdr3_nt: TGTGCCAGCAGCGTAGAGTATCAGCCTGGAAACACCATATATTTT; cdr3_aa: CASSVEYQPGNTIYF
clone_size: once; v_call: TRBV7-9; d_call: TRBD2; j_call: TRBJ2-4; cdr3_nt: TGTGCCAGCAGCACTTTGGCGGGGGGGTATTACAATGAGCAGTACTTC; cdr3_aa: CASSTLAGGYYNEQYF
clone_size: many; v_call: TRBV6-5; d_call: TRBD2; j_call: TRBJ2-1; cdr3_nt: TGTGCCAGCAGTTACTCGGGGACTAGCGGCTACAATGAGCAGTTCTTC; cdr3_aa: CASSYSGTSGYNEQFF
clone_size: .; v_call: TRBV7-8; d_call: .; j_call: TRBJ2-7; cdr3_nt: TGTGCCAGCTTCGGGGGCGGGACGACCTACGAGCAGTACTTC; cdr3_aa: CASFGGGTTYEQYF
clone_size: few; v_call: TRBV20-1; d_call: .; j_call: TRBJ2-3; cdr3_nt: TGCAGTGCTAGAGGGGTAGGGGCTCCCAGCACAGATACGCAGTATTTT; cdr3_aa: CSARGVGAPSTDTQYF
clone_size: .; v_call: TRBV20-1; d_call: .; j_call: TRBJ1-4; cdr3_nt: TGCAGTGCTGTAGGGAGGGGGGAAAAACTGTTTTTT; cdr3_aa: CSAVGRGEKLFF
clone_size: many; v_call: TRBV6-6; d_call: .; j_call: TRBJ1-2; cdr3_nt: TGTGCCAGCAGTCAGGATGAACCAACAGGGAACTATGGCTACACCTTC; cdr3_aa: CASSQDEPTGNYGYTF
clone_size: few; v_call: TRBV29-1; d_call: .; j_call: TRBJ2-1; cdr3_nt: TGCAGCGTTATCGGGAGCCTAAGGGGATACAATGAGCAGTTCTTC; cdr3_aa: CSVIGSLRGYNEQFF
clone_size: .; v_call: TRBV20-1; d_call: .; j_call: TRBJ2-7; cdr3_nt: TGCAGTGCTAGACCCATATCCTCCTACGAGCAGTACTTC; cdr3_aa: CSARPISSYEQYF
clone_size: .; v_call: TRBV4-3; d_call: .; j_call: TRBJ1-2; cdr3_nt: TGCGCCAGCAGCCAAGATGAGATGTCCCGGCTAATTAACTATGGCTACACCTTC; cdr3_aa: CASSQDEMSRLINYGYTF